This T cell receptor (beta chain) was obtained from a study of cytomegalovirus exposure and HLA in healthy donors. The V gene's germline CDR1 is ENHRY and CDR2 SYGVKD. The length of the CDR3 is 16 residues. J lost 2 bases, V lost 0 bases, and 2 bases had no gene match. PCR involved 60 Vbeta and 13 Jbeta primers. TCRdb's copy holds only in-frame clones and misses some; the assay was immunoSEQ multiplex PCR. The sample carries around 130,000 clones, roughly 62% recorded once. The V gene is TRBV10-3, the J gene TRBJ2-3, with 10 bases that match TRBD2. Sequencing input: PBMCs. The clonotype originates from a male donor in good health and CMV-seronegative. The CDR3: CAISESTSGDTDTQYF. For the CDR3, the DNA is TGTGCCATCAGTGAGTCAACTAGCGGGGACACAGATACGCAGTATTTT.